This T cell receptor (beta chain) appears in the sequencing data of a study of shared clonotypes between healthy human individuals. At the level of the study: Each donor contributed plates that comprised three CD4 naive, three CD4 memory, two CD8 naive and one CD8 memory.

Sequencing used immunoSEQ multiplex PCR; TCRdb keeps in-frame clones, though not all of them. The sample shows about 800,000 clones, about 97% of them seen only once. In the naive CD8 group, cells lacked CD45RO and were positively selected for CCR7, so terminally differentiated effector memory CD45RA+ cells were left out. All the donors were Caucasian adults who lived in Nashville, Tennessee. There are 13 residues in the CDR3. Germline V gene sequence: CDR1 LNHDA, CDR2 SQIVND (reference sequence). The V end was cut by 6 bases, the J end by 5 bases, with 11 bases between. This clone was observed once. This sequence originates from a man aged 30-40 years in good health. Input material: naive CD8+ T cells sorted from blood. The chain employs TRBV19 and TRBJ2-1; D is unclear. As DNA, the CDR3 is TGTGCCAGTAGCGGGTCTAGTCACAATGAGCAGTTCTTC. Its protein product is CASSGSSHNEQFF.